This T cell receptor (beta chain) was profiled in a study of T cells in Graves' hyperthyroidism and ophthalmopathy. Across the whole study: At initial diagnosis, before any treatment had begun, peripheral blood was obtained.

On this clonotype itself: Its specificity is not known.

Diagnosis relied on clinical symptoms, serum thyroxine and TRAb, thyroid ultrasound and orbital computed tomography. Template material for amplifying TCR beta CDR3 regions consisted of RNA transcripts. With the HTBI primer set, the TCR CDR3 went through a first round of RT-PCR. Via MiXCR, TCRdb re-called the multiplex PCR reads, giving one row per CDR3 protein. This table holds about 840,000 distinct CDR3 sequences, about 38% found once. Study results and limitations: Appearing also in blood were most of the thyroid clonotypes expanded above 0.001.

This receptor was taken from a man aged 18 to 29 with Graves' hyperthyroidism. The sequencing sample was made of blood.

DNA for the CDR3: TGTGCCAGCGGGGGCCGACAAGAGACCCAGTACTTC. Residues: CASGGRQETQYF. The V gene is TRBV7-9, the J gene TRBJ2-5; D is possibly TRBD1 (6 bases). There are 12 residues in the CDR3. Germline assignment: CDR1 SEHNR and CDR2 FQNEAQ (reference sequence). With 8 bases removed from V and 2 bases from J, the gap between germline ends came to 9 bases.